This T cell receptor (beta chain) was documented in a study of T cells in Graves' hyperthyroidism and ophthalmopathy. Study-wide results and limits: Blood held most thyroid clonotypes expanded above 0.001 frequency.

The study excluded patients with uncontrolled infection, other autoimmune disease, pregnancy or lactation. More than 9.5 ml fresh peripheral blood yielded the PBMCs. What was amplified from RNA transcripts were TCR beta CDR3 regions. The study used the HTBI primer set for a first-round RT-PCR of the TCR CDR3. One entry per CDR3 protein, called by TCRdb with MiXCR from the multiplex PCR reads. The sample lists some 360,000 distinct CDR3 sequences, 18% occurring once. This clonotype appeared many times. Its antigen is unknown. The CDR3 contains 13 residues. CDR1 is GTSNPN, CDR2 SVGIG, per germline (reference sequence). Between the trimmed V and J ends, which lost 0 bases and 5 bases, there was a span of 8 bases.

This rearrangement joins TRBV30 to TRBJ1-5, with D unresolved. The TCR comes from a woman aged 40 to 55 with Graves' ophthalmopathy. The sequenced material came from blood. The chain's CDR3 is CAWSVGSDQPQHF. The CDR3 coding sequence is TGTGCCTGGAGTGTAGGGTCGGATCAGCCCCAGCATTTT.